Each of the 20 T cell receptor beta chains below was sequenced from the same sample in a study of human T cells and chemical hapten exposure. One entry per CDR3 protein results from TCRdb running MiXCR on the RACE reads. This table has fewer than 100,000 distinct CDR3 sequences, around 11% appearing once. As for time point: patch test 1, 2 weeks after DPC sensitization. Treatment noted: therapeutic diphenylcyclopropenone sensitization with weekly scalp DPC. The sequences come from whole blood, collected in connection with sensitization to the hapten diphenylcyclopropenone (DPC). The receptors originated from a middle-aged woman with alopecia areata. Some clones in this sample may be carry-over from other donors' samples.

The chain employs TRBV10-3 and TRBJ1-1; D may be TRBD1 (5 bases). Deletions cut 2 bases from V and 5 bases from J, with 12 bases between. CDR3 size: 14 residues. CDR1 is ENHRY and CDR2 is SYGVKD in the germline V gene. CDR3 sequence reads: CAISEIGGRTEAFF. Here the CDR3 DNA reads TGTGCCATCAGTGAGATCGGGGGAAGGACTGAAGCTTTCTTT.

This clonotype has only a few counts. The chain uses TRBV7-2 and TRBJ1-6, with no clear D. Per germline, CDR1 SGHTA and CDR2 FQGNSA. Deletions cut 5 bases from V and 0 bases from J, with 11 bases between. The CDR3 length is 16 residues. Written as DNA, the CDR3 is TGTGCCAGCAGCCTCTACATGAGCTCCTATAATTCACCCCTCCACTTT. Its protein is CASSLYMSSYNSPLHF.

In its sample, this clonotype was seen a few times. This chain uses TRBV5-8 with TRBJ2-3; D is perhaps TRBD1 or TRBD2 (5 bases each). The CDR3 spans 15 residues. CDR1 is SGHTS and CDR2 is YDEGEE in the germline V gene. Deletions cut 0 bases from V and 4 bases from J, with 12 bases between. In DNA form, the CDR3 reads TGTGCCAGCAGCTTGGAGGGGATGGAGGCAGATACGCAGTATTTT. This translates into CASSLEGMEADTQYF.

This clonotype was counted many times. This chain joins TRBV7-2 and TRBJ2-1; a weak D match, TRBD2 (7 bases). The CDR3 is 13 amino acids. From germline, CDR1 is SGHTA and CDR2 FQGNSA. The V gene lost 6 bases and the J gene lost 12 bases, with 18 bases spanning the gap. The CDR3 spells CASRRGAGDRQFF. DNA for the CDR3: TGTGCCAGCAGAAGGGGGGCGGGAGACCGGCAGTTCTTC.

This clonotype was counted many times. The chain uses TRBV10-3 and TRBJ2-5; unclear D gene. The V end lost 0 bases, the J end lost 5 bases, and 7 bases lay between the germline ends. This CDR3 has 13 amino acids. Germline lookup yields CDR1 ENHRY and CDR2 SYGVKD. The CDR3 DNA is TGTGCCATCAGTGAGTCGACTCGGGAGACCCAGTACTTC. Protein: CAISESTRETQYF.

This clonotype was seen a handful of times. This sequence joins TRBV9 and TRBJ2-5; TRBD2 matches at 14 bases. The CDR3 is made up of 19 amino acids. Germline lookup yields CDR1 SGDLS and CDR2 YYNGEE. V shed 6 bases and J 5 bases; nucleotides not matched to a gene: 18. CDR3 nucleotide sequence: TGTGCCAGCAACCCCGGGGGGACTAGCGGGAGAGACCCCTTGGAGACCCAGTACTTC. It is translated as CASNPGGTSGRDPLETQYF.

The chain uses TRBV12-3 or TRBV12-4 and TRBJ2-5; D gene uncertain. The CDR3 is 16 amino acids. V was clipped by 0 bases and J by 6 bases, with 17 bases between them. The CDR3 DNA follows: TGTGCCAGCAGTTTAGCGCTCGACCGCTGGGGAAAGACCCAGTACTTC. It is translated as CASSLALDRWGKTQYF.

The V gene is TRBV28, the J gene TRBJ2-7; D tentatively fits TRBD1 or TRBD2 (5 bases each). V was trimmed by 6 bases and J by 2 bases, leaving 8 bases between them. The CDR3 spans 12 residues. The germline CDR1 and CDR2 sequences are MDHEN and SYDVKM. CDR3: CASRGPTYEQYF. The DNA of the CDR3 is TGTGCCAGCAGGGGACCCACCTACGAGCAGTACTTC.

This clonotype was observed a few times. This sequence joins TRBV15 and TRBJ2-7; D is ambiguous. Germline CDR1 and CDR2: LNHNV and YYDKDF (reference sequence). The CDR3 sequence is 11 residues long. Trimming removed 8 bases at V and 4 bases at J, with 9 bases between. DNA for the CDR3: TGTGCCACCGGCTATGGTTACGAGCAGTACTTC. Translation: CATGYGYEQYF.

The chain is built from TRBV30 and TRBJ2-1, with D perhaps matching TRBD2 (6 bases). CDR1 GTSNPN and CDR2 SVGIG come from the germline V gene (reference sequence). V gave up 4 bases and J gave up 0 bases, with 10 bases separating them. The CDR3 is 14 residues long. The chain's CDR3 is CAWNSGSSYNEQFF. CDR3 in DNA: TGTGCCTGGAACAGCGGGTCCTCCTACAATGAGCAGTTCTTC. Using reference TRBV30 and TRBJ2-1 for the parts outside the CDR3, the full variable domain is SQTIHQWPATLVQPVGSPLSLECTVEGTSNPNLYWYRQAAGRGLQLLFYSVGIGQISSEVPQNLSASRPQDRQFILSSKKLLLSDSGFYLCAWNSGSSYNEQFFGPGTRLTVL.

This chain connects TRBV5-4 to TRBJ2-2; 11 bases fit TRBD2. With V trimmed by 5 bases and J by 0 bases, 9 bases remained unmatched. The germline V gene encodes CDR1 SGHNT and CDR2 YYREEE (reference sequence). This CDR3 is built from 18 residues. The CDR3 protein is CASSIGLAGLPNTGELFF. The CDR3 coding sequence is TGTGCCAGCAGTATTGGACTAGCGGGCCTTCCGAACACCGGGGAGCTGTTTTTT. Combining the CDR3 with reference TRBV5-4 and TRBJ2-2 gives the whole variable domain ETGVTQSPTHLIKTRGQQVTLRCSSQSGHNTVSWYQQALGQGPQFIFQYYREEENGRGNFPPRFSGLQFPNYSSELNVNALELDDSALYLCASSIGLAGLPNTGELFFGEGSRLTVL.

This clonotype was seen ten or more times. The J gene is TRBJ2-7, the V gene TRBV20-1; 13 positions match TRBD2. The trim removed 5 bases at V and 1 base at J, leaving 8 bases unmatched. Looked up from germline, CDR1 is DFQATT and CDR2 is SNEGSKA (reference sequence). This CDR3 region has 16 residues. CDR3 loop: CSASSPLAGGSYEQYF. The CDR3 coding sequence is TGCAGTGCTTCCTCGCCACTAGCGGGAGGGTCCTACGAGCAGTACTTC.

There are a few counts of this clonotype. The J gene is TRBJ1-1, the V gene TRBV6-2 or TRBV6-3; D is unclear. Germline assignment: CDR1 MNHEY and CDR2 SVGEGT. Trimming took 6 bases from V and 1 from J, leaving 12 bases between them. This CDR3 comprises 14 residues. The CDR3 is CASRGRTGNTEAFF. As DNA, the CDR3 is TGTGCCAGCAGAGGCAGGACGGGGAACACTGAAGCTTTCTTT.

This clonotype was found many times. This chain uses TRBV29-1 with TRBJ2-7; 10 bases match TRBD2. J was trimmed by 6 bases and V by 7 bases; bases with no gene match: 12. The CDR3 contains 14 residues. Germline V CDR1 and CDR2: SQVTM, ANQGSEA. CDR3: CSASPTSGAREQYF. CDR3 nucleotides: TGCAGCGCTTCACCCACTAGCGGGGCCCGCGAGCAGTACTTC.

This chain links TRBV20-1 with TRBJ2-1, with D perhaps matching TRBD2 (5 bases). Germline loops: CDR1 DFQATT, CDR2 SNEGSKA (reference sequence). This CDR3 has 12 residues. Trimming removed 2 bases from V and 8 bases from J, with 10 bases in between. The CDR3 spells CSARKRGDEQFF. The CDR3 DNA reads TGCAGTGCTAGAAAACGGGGAGATGAGCAGTTCTTC.

This clonotype appeared a few times. The chain uses TRBV28 and TRBJ2-7; D gene unclear. Trimming removed 7 bases at V and 1 base at J, with 5 bases between. This CDR3 is 11 amino acids long. Germline assignment: CDR1 MDHEN and CDR2 SYDVKM. CDR3 DNA: TGTGCCAGCAAGGGTTCCTACGAGCAGTACTTC. It is translated as CASKGSYEQYF.

This clonotype was found many times. J is TRBJ2-3 and V is TRBV24-1; no reliable D call. The CDR3 is made up of 16 amino acids. Trimming took off 3 bases at V and 1 base at J, with 13 bases between the two ends. Germline CDR1 KGHDR, CDR2 SFDVKD. The CDR3 loop is CATSDDRKEGTDTQYF. The CDR3, as DNA: TGTGCCACCAGTGATGACCGGAAGGAAGGCACAGATACGCAGTATTTT.

The chain employs TRBV20-1 and TRBJ2-7, with 7 bases matching TRBD1. J gave up 0 bases and V 6 bases, and 14 bases lay outside the gene matches. Germline V gives CDR1 DFQATT, CDR2 SNEGSKA (reference sequence). This CDR3 has 16 residues. The CDR3, as DNA: TGCAGTGCCTTATCGGGACAGATGACTTCCTCCTACGAGCAGTACTTC. Amino acid sequence: CSALSGQMTSSYEQYF.

This clonotype was seen repeatedly, ten times or more. The CDR3 nucleotides are TGCAGTGCTAGGGCTCTCGAGACCCAGTACTTC. This translates into CSARALETQYF. V usage is TRBV20-1 and J usage is TRBJ2-5; D is uncertain. In germline, CDR1 is DFQATT, CDR2 SNEGSKA (reference sequence). Trimming cost V 3 bases and J 5 bases, with 7 bases left between them. The CDR3 spans 11 residues.

This chain joins TRBV18 and TRBJ1-5; D is perhaps TRBD1 (5 bases). The germline V gene encodes CDR1 KGHSH and CDR2 LQKENI. Trimming removed 3 bases from V and 2 bases from J, with 11 bases in between. CDR3 length: 15 residues. CDR3: CASSPVGDGNQPQHF. The CDR3 DNA reads as TGTGCCAGCTCACCGGTGGGGGACGGCAATCAGCCCCAGCATTTT.